Presented here are 5 T cell receptor beta chains from one specimen sequenced in a study of T cell responses to AZD1222 COVID-19 vaccine. Clones were read by immunoSEQ multiplex PCR, and TCRdb kept only the in-frame ones, dropping some. Of 190,000 or so clones in the sample, approximately 90% were seen once. The sample here was peripheral blood, taken 28 days after the second AZD1222 dose. These receptors all stem from an adult who received the AZD1222 COVID-19 vaccine.

The rearrangement links TRBV11-3 to TRBJ1-2; unclear D gene. This CDR3 has 12 residues. Per germline, CDR1 SGHNT and CDR2 YENEEA. V shed 5 bases and J shed 3 bases, with 7 bases lying between them. This chain's CDR3 is CASSRTDYGYTF. For the CDR3, the DNA is TGTGCCAGCAGCCGCACGGACTATGGCTACACCTTC.

V usage is TRBV10-3 and J usage is TRBJ1-2; 7 nucleotides line up with TRBD1. The J segment lost 4 bases and the V segment lost 2 bases, leaving 4 bases of the junction unmatched. Germline values: CDR1 ENHRY, CDR2 SYGVKD. This CDR3 region has 14 residues. CDR3: CAISENGDSYGYTF. Here the CDR3 DNA reads TGTGCCATCAGTGAGAATGGGGACAGCTATGGCTACACCTTC.

The rearrangement uses TRBV18 and TRBJ1-3; D perhaps matches TRBD1 (5 bases). V was pared by 2 bases and J by 2 bases, with 7 bases between. Germline V CDR1 and CDR2: KGHSH, LQKENI. The CDR3 sequence is 14 residues long. This CDR3 is CASSPAGTGNTIYF. The CDR3, as DNA: TGTGCCAGCTCACCAGCAGGGACTGGAAACACCATATATTTT.

This clone appeared a single time. The genes are TRBV29-1 and TRBJ2-3; no firm D call. This CDR3 has 15 residues. V was cut by 3 bases and J by 3 bases, with 16 bases left in between. Germline CDR1 is SQVTM and CDR2 is ANQGSEA. CDR3 amino acids: CSVDGPRRETDTQYF. For the CDR3, the DNA is TGCAGCGTTGACGGACCCAGGAGAGAGACAGATACGCAGTATTTT.

The J gene is TRBJ2-7, the V gene TRBV24-1; unclear D gene. Looked up from germline, CDR1 is KGHDR and CDR2 is SFDVKD. Trimming removed 4 bases from V and 4 bases from J, with 10 bases in between. The CDR3 contains 13 residues. The CDR3 nucleotides are TGTGCCACCAGTGACCGGAATGAATACGAGCAGTACTTC. Translated, it gives CATSDRNEYEQYF.